This T cell receptor beta chain was observed in a study of T-cell reconstitution after alpha-beta-depleted transplantation in children. This clonotype came up many times. It was with unique molecular identifiers that the TCRbeta library was prepared. TCRdb reanalysed the PCR reads using MiXCR and keeps one entry per CDR3 protein. Among some 400,000 distinct CDR3 sequences listed, over 20% were seen once. V was trimmed by 5 bases and J by 8 bases, leaving 7 bases between them. The CDR3 runs 11 residues. The sample in question was PBMCs from the stem cell graft donor, obtained from the stem cell graft. This sequence joins TRBV12-3 or TRBV12-4 and TRBJ2-1; D gene unclear. This clonotype was sampled from a human donor who donated a stem cell graft to a child with acute myeloid leukemia. The CDR3 sequence: CASSPLDEQFF. CDR3 nucleotides: TGTGCCAGCAGTCCCTTAGATGAGCAGTTCTTC.